The clone carrying this T cell receptor beta chain was recorded only once. These data are taken from a study of blood T cell repertoires in COVID-19. Germline V gene lookup returns CDR1 SGHDT and CDR2 YYEEEE. This CDR3 spans 14 amino acids. Unmatched junction bases numbered 10, after V lost 6 bases and J lost 8 bases. The assay was immunoSEQ multiplex PCR, and TCRdb's table has in-frame clones only and misses some. The sample yields hundreds of thousands of clones, under 90% seen once. V gene TRBV5-6 combines with J gene TRBJ1-2, with TRBD1 matching 10 bases. Material for sequencing was peripheral blood. This clonotype was obtained from a young woman with COVID-19, enrolled during active disease. CDR3 coding DNA: TGTGCCAGCACCGGGACAGGGGCTTTAAGGGGCTACACCTTC. It codes for CASTGTGALRGYTF. The full variable domain, its missing parts supplied by reference TRBV5-6 and TRBJ1-2, is DAGVTQSPTHLIKTRGQQVTLRCSPKSGHDTVSWYQQALGQGPQFIFQYYEEEERQRGNFPDRFSGHQFPNYSSELNVNALLLGDSALYLCASTGTGALRGYTFGSGTRLTVV.